Detailed here is one T cell receptor beta chain. The antigen is undetermined. Sample treatment: over 15 received Ad26.COV2.S at low or high dose, single or two shots; roughly 5 received placebo; per-sample allocation not given. Sampling happened 63 days after the first vaccine or placebo injection. The data were taken from a study of Ad26.COV2.S vaccination and SARS-CoV-2 variants. Whole-study context: The study gave Ad26.COV2.S intramuscularly, once or twice 56 days apart. The study's findings and limits: Vaccine and placebo recipients had comparable breadth of non-spike TCRs. Assessments of TCR breadth and depth may have underestimated the total T cell responses.

With V trimmed by 4 bases and J by 2 bases, 7 bases remained unmatched. This CDR3 region has 16 residues. The germline V gene has CDR1 KGHDR and CDR2 SFDVKD. Clones were sequenced by immunoSEQ multiplex PCR, and TCRdb holds only the in-frame ones, with some missing. The sample lists around 370,000 clones, 70% to 90% occurring once. The sequence derives from a person aged 18-60 years who received the Ad26.COV2.S COVID-19 vaccine or a placebo. The chain joins TRBV24-1 to TRBJ2-7, with 10 bases fitting TRBD2. The sequencing here drew on peripheral blood, taken in a trial of Ad26.COV2.S vaccine versus placebo. Here the CDR3 DNA reads TGTGCCACCAGTGACCCCCTAGCGGGGGCCCCCTACGAGCAGTACTTC. It codes for CATSDPLAGAPYEQYF.